A selection of T cell receptor beta chains follows, all from one sample in a study of blood T cell repertoires in COVID-19. Sequenced by immunoSEQ multiplex PCR; TCRdb stores in-frame clones only, minus some. This table holds about 390,000 clones, 85% to 90% found once. Sequencing used PBMCs or T cells enriched from blood (not recorded which). Receptors were obtained from a woman between 45 and 60 years old who had recovered from COVID-19. The CDR3 runs from the conserved cysteine through the conserved F or W. The order of the fields is V gene, J gene, CDR3 protein.

V: TRBV11-2; J: TRBJ2-3; CDR3: CASSLDLLAGGTDTQYF
V: TRBV5-6; J: TRBJ1-5; CDR3: CASSFWDRNQPQHF
V: TRBV7-6; J: TRBJ2-5; CDR3: CASSLDLRGDQETQYF
V: TRBV2; J: TRBJ1-1; CDR3: CASMTGLSGGAFF
V: TRBV2; J: TRBJ1-6; CDR3: CASTFQGGNSPLHF
V: TRBV2; J: TRBJ1-2; CDR3: CARRVLPRGYTF
V: TRBV6-6; J: TRBJ1-4; CDR3: CAARQGGTNEKLFF
V: TRBV7-2; J: TRBJ2-1; CDR3: CASRYRDRVNEQFF
V: TRBV12-3/TRBV12-4; J: TRBJ1-1; CDR3: CASIRGQGGEAFF
V: TRBV28; J: TRBJ1-6; CDR3: CASSPPGVSPLHF
V: TRBV18; J: TRBJ2-7; CDR3: CASSPPRGGQYEQYF
V: TRBV7-2; J: TRBJ2-7; CDR3: CASSQRTRLYEQYF
V: TRBV11-2; J: TRBJ2-7; CDR3: CASSTDRHSYEQYF
V: TRBV27; J: TRBJ1-4; CDR3: CASSQLRNEKLFF
V: TRBV5-6; J: TRBJ1-2; CDR3: CASSLSSGTNYGYTF
V: TRBV3-1/TRBV3-2; J: TRBJ2-1; CDR3: CASSHEGVILRQFF
V: TRBV6-4; J: TRBJ2-3; CDR3: CASRGTAGTDTQYF
V: TRBV7-9; J: TRBJ1-1; CDR3: CASSDRRNTEAFF
V: TRBV2; J: TRBJ1-1; CDR3: CASRMTGGTEAFF
V: TRBV5-6; J: TRBJ2-7; CDR3: CASSLPQGRQYF
V: TRBV28; J: TRBJ1-6; CDR3: CASSTTPYNSPLHF
V: TRBV7-8; J: TRBJ2-5; CDR3: CASSWGRRQETQYF
V: TRBV25-1; J: TRBJ2-7; CDR3: CASSESGGFYEQYF
V: TRBV19; J: TRBJ2-3; CDR3: CASRIAGSTDTQYF
V: TRBV9; J: TRBJ1-2; CDR3: CASSIMEGLPGQGAGGYTF
V: TRBV7-9; J: TRBJ2-2; CDR3: CASSFRKANTGELFF
V: TRBV5-1; J: TRBJ1-3; CDR3: CASKPGQTGNTIYF
V: TRBV7-3; J: TRBJ2-7; CDR3: CASSYPGTATYEQYF
V: TRBV2; J: TRBJ2-7; CDR3: CASSRSGDYEQYF
V: TRBV27; J: TRBJ2-3; CDR3: CASSFSAGLAPNTDTQYF
V: TRBV6-5; J: TRBJ1-6; CDR3: CASRTQGDNSPLHF
V: TRBV29-1; J: TRBJ1-1; CDR3: CSARTGTGNTEAFF
V: TRBV7-6; J: TRBJ2-1; CDR3: CASSPPRDYEQFF
V: TRBV28; J: TRBJ1-2; CDR3: CASSSGIFGYTF
V: TRBV27; J: TRBJ1-1; CDR3: CASSLPGTQAFF
V: TRBV19; J: TRBJ1-1; CDR3: CASSPPRMNTEAFF
V: TRBV6-2/TRBV6-3; J: TRBJ2-7; CDR3: CASSLRGPNEQYF
V: TRBV28; J: TRBJ2-7; CDR3: CASSLPTGQREQYF
V: TRBV5-1; J: TRBJ1-1; CDR3: CASSVGNDGTEAFF
V: TRBV19; J: TRBJ1-5; CDR3: CASSMVKGASNQPQHF
V: TRBV12-5; J: TRBJ1-6; CDR3: CASGQGRVNSPLHF
V: TRBV28; J: TRBJ1-6; CDR3: CASSRGVNSPLHF
V: TRBV29-1; J: TRBJ1-1; CDR3: CSVRGQAGTEAFF
V: TRBV28; J: TRBJ2-7; CDR3: CASSLSGGTWEQYF
V: TRBV28; J: TRBJ2-1; CDR3: CASSIHYGTGDNEQFF
V: TRBV30; J: TRBJ2-7; CDR3: CACTTGMAYEQYF
V: TRBV27; J: TRBJ2-1; CDR3: CASSLSGVNEQFF
V: TRBV3-1/TRBV3-2; J: TRBJ2-1; CDR3: CASSRWGDNEQFF
V: TRBV5-1; J: TRBJ2-7; CDR3: CASSLGPGGYYEQYF
V: TRBV5-1; J: TRBJ2-3; CDR3: CASSLTSGQFTDTQYF
V: TRBV28; J: TRBJ1-1; CDR3: CASINRGADTEAFF
V: TRBV11-2; J: TRBJ2-1; CDR3: CASRARGAYDEQFF
V: TRBV2; J: TRBJ1-2; CDR3: CASNQGVGYGYTF